Listed below are T cell receptor beta chains from one sample, sequenced in a study of cytomegalovirus exposure and HLA in healthy donors. Clones were read by immunoSEQ multiplex PCR, and TCRdb kept only the in-frame ones, dropping some. Here the sample spans approximately 220,000 clones, 90% to 95% being singletons. The sequencing input was PBMCs. Receptor source: a woman in her late teens or twenties in good health and CMV-seronegative. CDR3s include the opening cysteine and the closing phenylalanine or tryptophan. Each record gives: CDR3 DNA, CDR3 protein, V gene, D gene, J gene, clone size. The D gene is left open where the match is weak. For some rows the clone size is stated as once, few or many, or as a class when expanded; others skip it.

DNA: TGCAGCGTTGAAGTATGGCTAGCGGGAGCCGGGGAGCTGTTTTTT
CDR3: CSVEVWLAGAGELFF
V: TRBV29-1
D: TRBD2
J: TRBJ2-2
size: NA

DNA: TGTGCCAGCACCCTCACGGCGGGTGGCACTGAAGCTTTCTTT
CDR3: CASTLTAGGTEAFF
V: TRBV11-1
D: NA
J: TRBJ1-1
size: NA

DNA: TGTGCCGGGTCTCGGGGGGAGGCGTTCTACGAGCAGTACTTC
CDR3: CAGSRGEAFYEQYF
V: TRBV30
D: TRBD2
J: TRBJ2-7
size: NA

DNA: TGTGCCAGCAGTGAATTCGGTGGCTACACCTTC
CDR3: CASSEFGGYTF
V: TRBV25-1
D: NA
J: TRBJ1-2
size: few

DNA: TGTGCCAGCAGTCTAATTCCACTAGCGGGAGGAACCTACGAGCAGTACTTC
CDR3: CASSLIPLAGGTYEQYF
V: TRBV28
D: TRBD2
J: TRBJ2-7
size: NA

DNA: TGTGCCAGCAGCCAGAGGTCTAGCGGGACCGGGGAGCTGTTTTTT
CDR3: CASSQRSSGTGELFF
V: TRBV9
D: TRBD2
J: TRBJ2-2
size: NA

DNA: TGTGCCATCGGGGGACTAGCGGGAGGCTCGGACGAGCAGTACTTC
CDR3: CAIGGLAGGSDEQYF
V: TRBV10-3
D: TRBD2
J: TRBJ2-7
size: NA

DNA: TGTGCCAGCAGTTCCACGGGGGGGAGTCGGGGCTATGGCTACACCTTC
CDR3: CASSSTGGSRGYGYTF
V: TRBV28
D: NA
J: TRBJ1-2
size: NA

DNA: TGCGCCAGCAGCTTGGCCCGAGACAGGGTCTACAATGAGCAGTTCTTC
CDR3: CASSLARDRVYNEQFF
V: TRBV5-1
D: TRBD1
J: TRBJ2-1
size: NA

DNA: TGTGCCAGCAGCTTAGTCCCAGCGGTCTACGAGCAGTACTTC
CDR3: CASSLVPAVYEQYF
V: TRBV7-2
D: NA
J: TRBJ2-7
size: NA

DNA: TGCGCCAGCAGCTTGGCCGCTGGGGCCAACGTCCTGACTTTC
CDR3: CASSLAAGANVLTF
V: TRBV5-1
D: NA
J: TRBJ2-6
size: NA

DNA: TGCGCCAGCAGCTTAGTGGGTTCCGGACTAGTGGCGAATACCGGGGAGCTGTTTTTT
CDR3: CASSLVGSGLVANTGELFF
V: TRBV5-1
D: TRBD2
J: TRBJ2-2
size: NA

DNA: TGTGCCAGCAGTTTGGGACAGGGCAAATATGGCTACACCTTC
CDR3: CASSLGQGKYGYTF
V: TRBV28
D: TRBD1
J: TRBJ1-2
size: once

DNA: TGTGCCAGCAGCTTACCCTACTTCTACGAGCAGTACTTC
CDR3: CASSLPYFYEQYF
V: TRBV7-2
D: NA
J: TRBJ2-7
size: NA

DNA: TGTGCCAGCAGCTTAGCGGGAGGCGGAACCTCCTACGAGCAGTACTTC
CDR3: CASSLAGGGTSYEQYF
V: TRBV7-2
D: NA
J: TRBJ2-7
size: NA

DNA: TGTGCCAGCAGTTACCGGCTAGCTCACGAGCAGTACTTC
CDR3: CASSYRLAHEQYF
V: TRBV6-6
D: NA
J: TRBJ2-7
size: NA

DNA: TGTGCCAGTAGTTATATGGGACAAGATAATTCACCCCTCCACTTT
CDR3: CASSYMGQDNSPLHF
V: TRBV19
D: NA
J: TRBJ1-6
size: NA

DNA: TGCGCCAGCAGCTTACGGACAGGGGGACCCTCAACTAATGAAAAACTGTTTTTT
CDR3: CASSLRTGGPSTNEKLFF
V: TRBV5-1
D: TRBD1
J: TRBJ1-4
size: NA

DNA: TGCGCCAGCAGCCAACCTCGGGACAGATACGAGCAGTACTTC
CDR3: CASSQPRDRYEQYF
V: TRBV4-1
D: TRBD1
J: TRBJ2-7
size: NA

DNA: TGTGCCAGCAGTTTACCAGGATACGAGCAGTACTTC
CDR3: CASSLPGYEQYF
V: TRBV28
D: NA
J: TRBJ2-7
size: few

DNA: TGCAGCGTTGGGCCCCGGACAACGCCCCCGAACACTGAAGCTTTCTTT
CDR3: CSVGPRTTPPNTEAFF
V: TRBV29-1
D: NA
J: TRBJ1-1
size: once

DNA: TGTGCCTGGAGTGGGACAGGGTGGAAAAACATTCAGTACTTC
CDR3: CAWSGTGWKNIQYF
V: TRBV30
D: TRBD1
J: TRBJ2-4
size: NA

DNA: TGTGCCAGTTCCCCGGACAGCTCCAATCAGCCCCAGCATTTT
CDR3: CASSPDSSNQPQHF
V: TRBV2
D: NA
J: TRBJ1-5
size: NA

DNA: TGTGCCAGCAAGTCCCCAGGTTTGGGTCGGGAAAAACTGTTTTTT
CDR3: CASKSPGLGREKLFF
V: TRBV6-5
D: NA
J: TRBJ1-4
size: NA

DNA: TGTGCCAGCAGCTTTAGCGGGAGAGGACCGGCGGAGTATTTT
CDR3: CASSFSGRGPAEYF
V: TRBV7-3
D: TRBD2
J: TRBJ2-3
size: NA

DNA: TGTGCCAGCAGCGTAGCCCCCGGGACTAGCGGGAGTGGTGAGCAGTTCTTC
CDR3: CASSVAPGTSGSGEQFF
V: TRBV9
D: TRBD2
J: TRBJ2-1
size: NA

DNA: TGTGCCAGTCTAGCGACAGACTCGACTGGGCAGTACTTC
CDR3: CASLATDSTGQYF
V: TRBV19
D: NA
J: TRBJ2-7
size: NA

DNA: TGCAGCGCCACCGGGACTAGCGGGAGTCTATACGAGCAGTACTTC
CDR3: CSATGTSGSLYEQYF
V: TRBV29-1
D: TRBD2
J: TRBJ2-7
size: NA

DNA: TGTGCCAGTAGTCCTCCACTTACAGGGTTTCTGAATGGCTACACCTTC
CDR3: CASSPPLTGFLNGYTF
V: TRBV19
D: NA
J: TRBJ1-2
size: NA

DNA: TGTGCCAGCTCACCCAGCGGGAGCTCCTACAATGAGCAGTTCTTC
CDR3: CASSPSGSSYNEQFF
V: TRBV18
D: TRBD2
J: TRBJ2-1
size: NA

DNA: TGTGCCAGCAGCTTTACGCCTTCGACAGGGGGCACCCTTAACACTGAAGCTTTCTTT
CDR3: CASSFTPSTGGTLNTEAFF
V: TRBV7-8
D: TRBD1
J: TRBJ1-1
size: NA

DNA: TGCGCCAGCAGCTTGTTTCCCTACCGGGAGCAGTACTTC
CDR3: CASSLFPYREQYF
V: TRBV5-1
D: NA
J: TRBJ2-7
size: NA

DNA: TGTGCCAGTAGTATTGCCTCGGACAGGGGAAAAATTGGGCAGTACTTC
CDR3: CASSIASDRGKIGQYF
V: TRBV19
D: TRBD1
J: TRBJ2-7
size: NA

DNA: TGTGCCAGCAGAACGCCCGGGACTCCGACAGATACGCAGTATTTT
CDR3: CASRTPGTPTDTQYF
V: TRBV7-6
D: NA
J: TRBJ2-3
size: NA

DNA: TGTGCCAGTAGCGCAACCGGGGGGGGCGGAAATCAGCCCCAGCATTTT
CDR3: CASSATGGGGNQPQHF
V: TRBV19
D: NA
J: TRBJ1-5
size: NA

DNA: TGTGCCAGCAGTGACGTCAAGGGGGCCGCCGGGGAGCTGTTTTTT
CDR3: CASSDVKGAAGELFF
V: TRBV2
D: TRBD1
J: TRBJ2-2
size: NA